Sequencing of this T cell receptor (beta chain) was carried out in a study of blood T cell repertoires in COVID-19. Study summary: PBMCs, B-cell-depleted T cells, or T cells were the source of the cDNA or gDNA that made up the material.

Trimming stripped 6 bases from V and 4 bases from J, with 16 bases between. This CDR3 has 14 amino acids. The germline V gene encodes CDR1 MGHRA and CDR2 YSYEKL. Authors' data handling: Estimation of nucleated cell counts was performed using reference gene primer amplification. TCRdb's table, derived via immunoSEQ multiplex PCR, lists solely in-frame clones and lacks some. V and J calls and clone size follow that table, whereas D and trimming were derived from the DNA. Here the sample spans roughly 250,000 clones, over 75% being singletons. V usage is TRBV4-1 and J usage is TRBJ2-7; D may be TRBD1 (6 bases). Sequencing input: peripheral blood. This TCR derives from a human donor in a cohort sampled during active COVID-19. The CDR3 sequence: CASRLTAGAYEQYF. In DNA form, the CDR3 reads TGCGCCAGCAGGTTGACGGCAGGGGCTTACGAGCAGTACTTC.